The TCR beta chain under discussion was sequenced for a study of blood T cell repertoires in COVID-19. Overall study: From T cells, B-cell-depleted T cells, or PBMCs came the material, which was cDNA or gDNA.

V was clipped by 3 bases and J by 2 bases; unmatched bases: 3. Germline CDR1 SGHRS, CDR2 YFSETQ. CDR3 length: 14 amino acids. Data came from immunoSEQ multiplex PCR; TCRdb stores just in-frame clones and leaves some out. The data contain under 200,000 clones, 80% to 85% of them singletons. This receptor was identified in a woman aged 55-69 years with acute or convalescent COVID-19. The gene calls are TRBV5-1 and TRBJ1-2; 8 nucleotides agree with TRBD1. The sample consisted of peripheral blood. CDR3 nucleotide sequence: TGCGCCAGCAGCTCTGGACAGGGCAACTATGGCTACACCTTC. This gives the protein CASSSGQGNYGYTF.